This T cell receptor (beta chain) originates from a study of technical replicates of blood from a few donors (TCRdb year 2017). Receptors were amplified or captured by the immunoSEQ multiplex PCR assay. This immuneACCESS table, as held by TCRdb, lists in-frame sequences with V and J called but not all clones. Of the missing ones, under half trace to an unresolved V gene in checked studies; the others have no known cause. For this sample the table gives approximately 94,000 clones, of which 90% to 96% were detected only once. Of the sample, around 0.4% is held by the ten largest clones. With respect to this clone: Its antigen remains undetermined. Base qualities are not at hand, and no much larger clone is one base apart.

Input material: T cells isolated from PBMCs. This clonotype was obtained from a human donor in good health.

The sequenced DNA: TGTGCCAGCAGCGTCCGGGACAGCCCACAAGAGACCCAGTACTTC. Protein translation: CASSVRDSPQETQYF. Rearrangement joined TRBV11-2 to TRBJ2-5; 7 central bases correspond to TRBD1. Per the germline V gene, SGHAT is the CDR1 and FQNNGV is the CDR2. The CDR3 holds 15 amino acids from the cysteine to the phenylalanine. Only the CDR3 region is kept as DNA, spanning 45 bases read in frame from base 1. V is cut back by 5 bases and J by 2 bases, with 8 bases in the junction unmatched.